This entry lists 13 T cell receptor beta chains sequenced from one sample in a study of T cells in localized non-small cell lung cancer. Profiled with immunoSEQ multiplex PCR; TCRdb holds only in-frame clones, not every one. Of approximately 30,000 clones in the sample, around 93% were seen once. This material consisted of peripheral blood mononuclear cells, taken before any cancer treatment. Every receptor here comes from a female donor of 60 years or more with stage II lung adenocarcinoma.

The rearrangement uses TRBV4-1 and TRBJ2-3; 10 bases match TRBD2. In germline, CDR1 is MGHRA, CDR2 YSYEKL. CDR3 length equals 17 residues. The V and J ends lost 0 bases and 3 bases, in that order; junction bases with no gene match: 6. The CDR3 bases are TGCGCCAGCAGCCAAGAGGGGAGCGGGGGGGGTACAGATACGCAGTATTTT. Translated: CASSQEGSGGGTDTQYF.

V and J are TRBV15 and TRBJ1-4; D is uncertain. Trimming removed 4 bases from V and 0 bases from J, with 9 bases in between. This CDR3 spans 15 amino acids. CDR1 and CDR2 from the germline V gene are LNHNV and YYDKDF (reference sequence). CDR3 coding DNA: TGTGCCACCAGCAAAAACCCTGCAACTAATGAAAAACTGTTTTTT. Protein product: CATSKNPATNEKLFF.

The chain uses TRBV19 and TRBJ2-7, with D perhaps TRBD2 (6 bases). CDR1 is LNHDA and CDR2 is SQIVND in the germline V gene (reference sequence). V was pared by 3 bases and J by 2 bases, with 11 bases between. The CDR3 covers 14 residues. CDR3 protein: CASSMGPGAYEQYF. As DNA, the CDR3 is TGTGCCAGTAGTATGGGTCCGGGGGCCTACGAGCAGTACTTC.

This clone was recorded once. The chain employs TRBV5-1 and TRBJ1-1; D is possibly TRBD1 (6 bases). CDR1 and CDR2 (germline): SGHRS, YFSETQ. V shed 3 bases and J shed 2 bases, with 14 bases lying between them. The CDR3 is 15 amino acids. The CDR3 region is CASSSVQGTNTEAFF. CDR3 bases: TGCGCCAGCAGCTCCGTACAGGGAACTAACACTGAAGCTTTCTTT.

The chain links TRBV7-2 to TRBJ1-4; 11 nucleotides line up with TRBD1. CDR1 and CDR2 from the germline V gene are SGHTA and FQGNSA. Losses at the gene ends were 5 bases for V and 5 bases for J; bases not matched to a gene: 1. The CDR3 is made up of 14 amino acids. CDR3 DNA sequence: TGTGCCAGCAGCCGGGACAGGGGGAATGAAAAACTGTTTTTT. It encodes CASSRDRGNEKLFF.

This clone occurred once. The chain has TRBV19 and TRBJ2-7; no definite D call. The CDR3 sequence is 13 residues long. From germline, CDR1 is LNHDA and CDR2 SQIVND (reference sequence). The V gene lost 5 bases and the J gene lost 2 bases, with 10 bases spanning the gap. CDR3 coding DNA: TGTGCCAGTAGTCGGACGCGAGCCTACGAGCAGTACTTC. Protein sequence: CASSRTRAYEQYF.

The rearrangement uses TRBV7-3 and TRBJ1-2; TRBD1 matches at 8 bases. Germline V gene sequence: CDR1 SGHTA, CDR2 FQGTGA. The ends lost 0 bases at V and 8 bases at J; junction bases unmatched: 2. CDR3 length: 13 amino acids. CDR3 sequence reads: CASSLTTGDGYTF. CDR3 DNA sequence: TGTGCCAGCAGCTTAACGACAGGGGACGGCTACACCTTC.

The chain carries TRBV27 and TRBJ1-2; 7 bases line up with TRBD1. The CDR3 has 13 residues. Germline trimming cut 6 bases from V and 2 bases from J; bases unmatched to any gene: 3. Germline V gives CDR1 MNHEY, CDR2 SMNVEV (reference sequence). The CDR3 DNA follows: TGTGCCAGCAGCCCGGACAGGAACTATGGCTACACCTTC. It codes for CASSPDRNYGYTF.

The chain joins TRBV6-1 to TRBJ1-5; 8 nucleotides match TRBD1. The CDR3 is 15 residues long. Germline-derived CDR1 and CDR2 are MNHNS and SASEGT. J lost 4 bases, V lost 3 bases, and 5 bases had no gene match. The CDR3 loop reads CASSETDRVNQPQHF. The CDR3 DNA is TGTGCCAGCAGTGAGACGGACAGGGTGAATCAGCCCCAGCATTTT.

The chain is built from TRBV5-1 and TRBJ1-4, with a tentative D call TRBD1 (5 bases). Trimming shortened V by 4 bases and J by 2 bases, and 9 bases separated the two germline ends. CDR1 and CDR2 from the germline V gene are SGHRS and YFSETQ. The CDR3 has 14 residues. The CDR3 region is CASSGGTTNEKLFF. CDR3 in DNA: TGCGCCAGCAGCGGAGGGACCACTAATGAAAAACTGTTTTTT.

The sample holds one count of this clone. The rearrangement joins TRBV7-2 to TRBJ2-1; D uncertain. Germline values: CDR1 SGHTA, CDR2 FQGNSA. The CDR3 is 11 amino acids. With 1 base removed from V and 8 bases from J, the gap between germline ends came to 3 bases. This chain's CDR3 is CASSLEYEQFF. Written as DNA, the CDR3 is TGTGCCAGCAGCTTAGAATATGAGCAGTTCTTC. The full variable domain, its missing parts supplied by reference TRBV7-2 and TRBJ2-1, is GAGVSQSPSNKVTEKGKDVELRCDPISGHTALYWYRQSLGQGLEFLIYFQGNSAPDKSGLPSDRFSAERTGGSVSTLTIQRTQQEDSAVYLCASSLEYEQFFGPGTRLTVL.

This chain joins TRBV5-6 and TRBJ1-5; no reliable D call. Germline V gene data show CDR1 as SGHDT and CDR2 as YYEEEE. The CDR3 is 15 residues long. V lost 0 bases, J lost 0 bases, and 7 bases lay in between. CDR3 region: CASSLAQYSNQPQHF. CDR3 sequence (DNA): TGTGCCAGCAGCTTGGCCCAGTATAGCAATCAGCCCCAGCATTTT.

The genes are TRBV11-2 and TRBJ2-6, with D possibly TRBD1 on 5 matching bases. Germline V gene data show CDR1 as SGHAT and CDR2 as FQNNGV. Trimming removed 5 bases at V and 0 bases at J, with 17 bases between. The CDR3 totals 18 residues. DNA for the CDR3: TGTGCCAGCAGCCCCCGAACAGGATCTATCTCTGGGGCCAACGTCCTGACTTTC. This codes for CASSPRTGSISGANVLTF.